Each of the 22 T cell receptor beta chains below was sequenced from the same sample in a study of T cell repertoires in cytomegalovirus infection. A single record per CDR3 protein comes from TCRdb applying MiXCR to the reads. The repertoire holds about 200,000 distinct CDR3 sequences, with approximately 9.7% as singletons. Material: PBMCs. The origin of the receptors is a human donor in good health (CMV status not recorded). Some clones in this sample may be carry-over from other donors' samples.

This clonotype was seen many times. The rearrangement joins TRBV20-1 to TRBJ2-7; 9 bases map to TRBD2. The CDR3 has 13 residues. Per germline, CDR1 DFQATT and CDR2 SNEGSKA (reference sequence). V shed 3 bases, J shed 0 bases, and the junction held 0 bases outside the gene matches. The CDR3 bases are TGCAGTGCTAGTAGCGGGAGCTCCTACGAGCAGTACTTC. Amino acids: CSASSGSSYEQYF.

In this sample, this clonotype turned up many times. The V and J genes are TRBV27 and TRBJ1-1, with D perhaps matching TRBD1 (6 bases). With 4 bases removed from V and 5 bases from J, the gap between germline ends came to 14 bases. Germline V CDR1 and CDR2: MNHEY, SMNVEV (reference sequence). The CDR3 length is 14 residues. CDR3 sequence: CASSYSGARTEAFF. The CDR3, as DNA: TGTGCCAGCAGTTATTCGGGGGCCCGAACTGAAGCTTTCTTT.

This clonotype showed up many times. The V call is TRBV7-2, the J call TRBJ1-5; no clear D. CDR3 length: 13 residues. The V and J ends lost 3 bases and 6 bases respectively, with 9 bases between them. Per germline, CDR1 SGHTA and CDR2 FQGNSA. As DNA, the CDR3 is TGTGCCAGCAGCTTTCTGGGTTCTCAGCCCCAGCATTTT. Protein: CASSFLGSQPQHF. Full variable domain (remainder filled in from reference TRBV7-2 and TRBJ1-5): GAGVSQSPSNKVTEKGKDVELRCDPISGHTALYWYRQSLGQGLEFLIYFQGNSAPDKSGLPSDRFSAERTGGSVSTLTIQRTQQEDSAVYLCASSFLGSQPQHFGDGTRLSIL.

This clonotype came up many times. The rearrangement uses TRBV7-9 and TRBJ2-6, with 8 bases matching TRBD1. The ends lost 7 bases at V and 1 base at J; junction bases unmatched: 6. From germline, CDR1 is SEHNR and CDR2 FQNEAQ (reference sequence). This CDR3 is built from 16 residues. The CDR3 region has the DNA TGTGCCAGCACCATGGACAGGGAATCTGGGGCCAACGTCCTGACTTTC. Amino acids: CASTMDRESGANVLTF.

This clonotype showed up many times. The genes are TRBV10-3 and TRBJ2-5; 8 bases are shared with TRBD2. Trimming removed 5 bases from V and 1 base from J; junction bases left unmatched: 15. The CDR3 runs to 18 residues. CDR1 and CDR2 from the germline V gene are ENHRY and SYGVKD. For the CDR3, the DNA is TGTGCCATCAGTTCACCTCCCGGGGGGGGACACCTCCAAGAGACCCAGTACTTC. It translates to CAISSPPGGGHLQETQYF.

This clonotype was seen repeatedly, ten times or more. The CDR3 loop is CASSLFVGQGGNTEAFF. Written as DNA, the CDR3 is TGTGCCAGCAGCTTATTCGTCGGCCAGGGGGGGAACACTGAAGCTTTCTTT. The rearrangement uses TRBV7-2 and TRBJ1-1, with 7 nucleotides matching TRBD1. From germline, CDR1 is SGHTA and CDR2 FQGNSA. V trimming: 2 bases; J trimming: 1 base; junction bases outside the gene matches: 10. The CDR3 has 17 amino acids. The full variable domain, rest sourced from reference TRBV7-2 and TRBJ1-1, is GAGVSQSPSNKVTEKGKDVELRCDPISGHTALYWYRQSLGQGLEFLIYFQGNSAPDKSGLPSDRFSAERTGGSVSTLTIQRTQQEDSAVYLCASSLFVGQGGNTEAFFGQGTRLTVV.

This clonotype was seen ten or more times. The chain carries TRBV7-2 and TRBJ2-3; TRBD2 matches at 14 bases. The CDR3 extends over 15 amino acids. The V and J ends lost 5 bases and 5 bases, in that order; junction bases with no gene match: 3. Germline loops: CDR1 SGHTA, CDR2 FQGNSA. DNA of the CDR3: TGTGCCAGCAGCGACGGGACTAGCGGGAGAGATACGCAGTATTTT. It specifies CASSDGTSGRDTQYF. The full variable domain, with the rest looked up from reference TRBV7-2 and TRBJ2-3, is GAGVSQSPSNKVTEKGKDVELRCDPISGHTALYWYRQSLGQGLEFLIYFQGNSAPDKSGLPSDRFSAERTGGSVSTLTIQRTQQEDSAVYLCASSDGTSGRDTQYFGPGTRLTVL.

This clonotype has just a few counts. The chain uses TRBV5-4 and TRBJ2-3; D is perhaps TRBD2 (5 bases). CDR1 and CDR2 (germline): SGHNT, YYREEE (reference sequence). The V end lost 5 bases, the J end lost 1 base, and 29 bases lay between the germline ends. This CDR3 has 20 amino acids. CDR3 in amino acids: CASSTNSGGGTRDRTDTQYF. In nucleotides, the CDR3 is TGTGCCAGCAGTACCAACTCAGGAGGTGGTACACGAGATCGCACAGATACGCAGTATTTT.

This clonotype was observed many times. J is TRBJ2-1 and V is TRBV7-2; 8 nucleotides match TRBD2. Losses at the gene ends were 4 bases for V and 0 bases for J; bases not matched to a gene: 11. The germline V gene encodes CDR1 SGHTA and CDR2 FQGNSA. The CDR3 runs to 18 residues. CDR3 loop: CASSSSRTSSSSYNEQFF. The CDR3, as DNA: TGTGCCAGCAGCTCATCTCGGACTAGCTCGAGCTCCTACAATGAGCAGTTCTTC.

This clonotype showed up many times. V gene TRBV15 combines with J gene TRBJ1-2, with D possibly matching TRBD1 (5 bases). Germline CDR1 is LNHNV and CDR2 is YYDKDF (reference sequence). This CDR3 has 15 residues. With 3 bases removed from V and 5 bases from J, the gap between germline ends came to 16 bases. Here the CDR3 reads CATSSPTGTEYGYTF. DNA for the CDR3: TGTGCCACCAGCAGTCCTACCGGGACGGAGTATGGCTACACCTTC. Full variable domain (remainder filled in from reference TRBV15 and TRBJ1-2): DAMVIQNPRYQVTQFGKPVTLSCSQTLNHNVMYWYQQKSSQAPKLLFHYYDKDFNNEADTPDNFQSRRPNTSFCFLDIRSPGLGDTAMYLCATSSPTGTEYGYTFGSGTRLTVV.

This clonotype was counted a few times. The chain couples TRBV6-2 or TRBV6-3 to TRBJ1-1; 8 bases match TRBD1. This CDR3 spans 17 amino acids. From germline, CDR1 is MNHEY and CDR2 SVGEGT. V gave up 6 bases and J gave up 1 base; unmatched junction bases: 13. The CDR3 nucleotides are TGTGCCAGCAGGACGGACAGGGACACAACAAAGAACACTGAAGCTTTCTTT. It is translated as CASRTDRDTTKNTEAFF.

This clonotype has more than one count but fewer than ten. The gene calls are TRBV6-2 or TRBV6-3 and TRBJ2-1, with D perhaps TRBD2 (5 bases). The CDR3 length is 14 residues. The ends were cut back, 7 bases at V and 9 bases at J, with 19 bases in the middle. Germline lookup yields CDR1 MNHEY and CDR2 SVGEGT. The DNA of the CDR3 is TGTGCCAGCATCAACGGAGGCGTGCGTGGTGAGCAGTTCTTC. Translating gives CASINGGVRGEQFF.

The CDR3 sequence is CASSDRADSPLHF. The CDR3 DNA is TGCGCCAGCAGTGACAGGGCGGATTCACCCCTCCACTTT. The chain has TRBV10-2 and TRBJ1-6, with D possibly matching TRBD1 (5 bases). The CDR3 consists of 13 residues. Trimming stripped 3 bases from V and 8 bases from J, with 8 bases between. The germline CDR1 and CDR2 sequences are WSHSY and SAAADI.

This clonotype has ten or more counts. The DNA of the CDR3 is TGTGCCAGCAGCTTAGAACGACAGGGGGCGAACACTGAAGCTTTCTTT. It translates to CASSLERQGANTEAFF. The chain has TRBV7-2 and TRBJ1-1, with 10 bases lining up with TRBD1. The germline gives CDR1 SGHTA, CDR2 FQGNSA. The CDR3 totals 16 residues. V was clipped by 1 base and J by 1 base; unmatched bases: 3. The full variable domain, rest sourced from reference TRBV7-2 and TRBJ1-1, is GAGVSQSPSNKVTEKGKDVELRCDPISGHTALYWYRQSLGQGLEFLIYFQGNSAPDKSGLPSDRFSAERTGGSVSTLTIQRTQQEDSAVYLCASSLERQGANTEAFFGQGTRLTVV.

In DNA form, the CDR3 reads TGTGCCAGTACTCCGGTTAGTGGGGGGTTCACTGAAGCTTTCTTT. Its translation is CASTPVSGGFTEAFF. The chain couples TRBV19 to TRBJ1-1; D is possibly TRBD1 (5 bases). Trimming shortened V by 7 bases and J by 4 bases, and 19 bases separated the two germline ends. CDR3 length equals 15 residues. Germline loops: CDR1 LNHDA, CDR2 SQIVND (reference sequence). Combining the CDR3 with reference TRBV19 and TRBJ1-1 gives the whole variable domain DGGITQSPKYLFRKEGQNVTLSCEQNLNHDAMYWYRQDPGQGLRLIYYSQIVNDFQKGDIAEGYSVSREKKESFPLTVTSAQKNPTAFYLCASTPVSGGFTEAFFGQGTRLTVV.

In this sample, this clonotype turned up many times. The V gene is TRBV5-6, the J gene TRBJ1-4; D gene ambiguous. Trimming took 3 bases from V and 6 from J, leaving 15 bases between them. This CDR3 spans 15 amino acids. Germline V gives CDR1 SGHDT, CDR2 YYEEEE. CDR3 amino acids: CASSSVVIADEKLFF. The CDR3 DNA reads TGTGCCAGCAGCTCTGTGGTCATTGCGGATGAAAAACTGTTTTTT.

This clonotype was counted at least ten times. The chain employs TRBV6-2 or TRBV6-3 and TRBJ2-5; a possible D gene is TRBD1 (6 bases). Between the trimmed V and J ends, which lost 4 bases and 2 bases, there was a span of 20 bases. Germline CDR1 is MNHEY and CDR2 is SVGEGT. The CDR3 covers 17 residues. CDR3 DNA: TGTGCCAGCAGTTTCGAACTCGGGACAAGATTTCAAGAGACCCAGTACTTC. It is translated as CASSFELGTRFQETQYF.

The table lists this clonotype with many counts. The chain employs TRBV7-2 and TRBJ2-7, with D uncertain. Trimming took off 5 bases at V and 2 bases at J, with 7 bases between the two ends. Germline V CDR1 and CDR2: SGHTA, FQGNSA. The CDR3 totals 12 residues. CDR3 protein: CASSRTPYEQYF. The CDR3 DNA follows: TGTGCCAGCAGCCGGACCCCCTACGAGCAGTACTTC.

This clonotype was recorded many times. J is TRBJ2-1 and V is TRBV7-2, with 12 bases identical to TRBD2. CDR1 and CDR2 from the germline V gene are SGHTA and FQGNSA. V shed 1 base, J shed 5 bases, and the junction held 9 bases outside the gene matches. The CDR3 is made up of 18 amino acids. CDR3 coding DNA: TGTGCCAGCAGCTTAGGTCCCCCTCTAGCGGGAGGGAACAATGAGCAGTTCTTC. Protein: CASSLGPPLAGGNNEQFF.

This chain connects TRBV5-1 to TRBJ2-4; 8 bases are shared with TRBD2. The germline V gene encodes CDR1 SGHRS and CDR2 YFSETQ. The CDR3 extends over 16 amino acids. V shed 1 base and J 7 bases; nucleotides not matched to a gene: 10. As DNA, the CDR3 is TGCGCCAGCAGCTTGACCTCAGGACTAGCTTCGAACATTCAGTACTTC. Its protein product is CASSLTSGLASNIQYF.

There are a few counts of this clonotype. V is TRBV7-4 and J is TRBJ2-7; TRBD1 is a possible D gene (6 bases). Germline lookup yields CDR1 SGHVT and CDR2 SQSDAQ. With 4 bases removed from V and 3 bases from J, the gap between germline ends came to 16 bases. CDR3 length: 15 amino acids. CDR3 nucleotide sequence: TGTGCCAGCAGCTCCTTCACAGGGCTACACTACGAGCAGTACTTC. Protein: CASSSFTGLHYEQYF.

This clonotype was observed a handful of times. The chain carries TRBV5-5 and TRBJ1-1, with TRBD1 as a possible D gene (5 bases). V lost 4 bases and J 3 bases, leaving 16 bases between the germline ends. Per germline, CDR1 SGHKS and CDR2 YYEKEE (reference sequence). There are 15 residues in the CDR3. This CDR3 reads CASSPWTRGDTEAFF. The CDR3 nucleotides are TGTGCCAGCAGCCCTTGGACACGAGGGGACACTGAAGCTTTCTTT.